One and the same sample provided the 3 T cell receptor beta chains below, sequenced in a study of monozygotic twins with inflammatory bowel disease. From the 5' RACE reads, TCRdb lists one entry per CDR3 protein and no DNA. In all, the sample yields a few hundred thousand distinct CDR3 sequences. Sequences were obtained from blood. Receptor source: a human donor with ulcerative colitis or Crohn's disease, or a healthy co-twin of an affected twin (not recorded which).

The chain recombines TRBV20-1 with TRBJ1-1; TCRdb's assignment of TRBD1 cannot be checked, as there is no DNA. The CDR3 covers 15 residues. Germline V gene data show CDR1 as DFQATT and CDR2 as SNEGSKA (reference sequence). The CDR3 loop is CSAGPPGQPGPEAFF.

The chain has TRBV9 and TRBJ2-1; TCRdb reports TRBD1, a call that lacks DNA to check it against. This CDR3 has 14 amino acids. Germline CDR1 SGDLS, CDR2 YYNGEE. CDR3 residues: CASSHPGGVNEQFF.

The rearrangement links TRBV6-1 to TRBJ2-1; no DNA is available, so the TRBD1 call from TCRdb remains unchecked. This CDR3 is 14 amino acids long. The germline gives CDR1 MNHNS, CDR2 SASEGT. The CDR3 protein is CASSLGKRGDEQFF.